This T cell receptor beta chain was found in a study of CD8+ T cells in alopecia areata. For the study at large: Tofacitinib lasted 6 to 18 months, then 6 months off drug. The study's findings and limits: Resident alphabeta T cells of normal skin are also sequenced in scalp samples.

Following RNA extraction, reverse transcription yielded cDNA that acted as the sequencing template. Sequencing used immunoSEQ multiplex PCR; TCRdb keeps in-frame clones, though not all of them. Counted here are more than 95,000 clones, roughly two fifths occurring once; the ten biggest clones make up about 1.4%. In alopecia areata patients, both lesional scalp punch biopsies and peripheral blood were collected. Germline V gives CDR1 MDHEN, CDR2 SYDVKM. V was shortened by 6 bases and J by 2 bases, with 6 bases between the two germline ends. This CDR3 comprises 12 residues. This clone was counted between two and nine times. The antigen is unknown.

This receptor was identified in a human donor with alopecia areata. The material sequenced was CD4+ T cells sorted from blood. The chain carries TRBV28 and TRBJ2-3; D remains unclear. The CDR3 loop reads CASSHITDTQYF. CDR3 nucleotides: TGTGCCAGCAGCCATATCACAGATACGCAGTATTTT.